This passage covers 21 T cell receptor beta chains from one sample sequenced in a study of blood T cell repertoires in COVID-19. The table came from immunoSEQ multiplex PCR; TCRdb's copy has only in-frame clones and leaves some out. There are approximately 230,000 clones in the sample; around nine tenths occur only once, and over 1.1% lies in the top ten. The sequenced material came from peripheral blood. Receptor source: a man older than 75 with acute or convalescent COVID-19.

This chain joins TRBV7-2 and TRBJ2-3; 8 nucleotides match TRBD2. The V gene end was trimmed by 0 bases and the J gene end by 3 bases; junction bases not matched to a gene: 8. This CDR3 has 17 amino acids. Germline V lookup: CDR1 SGHTA, CDR2 FQGNSA. This CDR3 reads CASSLAWAGGRTDTQYF. In DNA, the CDR3 is TGTGCCAGCAGCTTAGCCTGGGCGGGGGGTAGAACAGATACGCAGTATTTT.

J is TRBJ1-2 and V is TRBV28; TRBD1 matches 8 bases. This CDR3 region has 13 residues. Germline V gene lookup returns CDR1 MDHEN and CDR2 SYDVKM. The trim removed 6 bases at V and 4 bases at J, leaving 4 bases unmatched. Here the CDR3 DNA reads TGTGCCAGCAGGACAGGGGTAATCTATGGCTACACCTTC. This gives the protein CASRTGVIYGYTF.

The rearrangement links TRBV5-3 to TRBJ1-2, with D possibly TRBD1 on 5 matching bases. TRBV5-3 is noted as an ORF with a role that remains uncertain. The V gene lost 4 bases and the J gene lost 1 base, with 8 bases spanning the gap. This CDR3 is 13 amino acids long. The CDR3 DNA reads as TGTGCCAGAAGCCGCAGGGTTAACTATGGCTACACCTTC. It translates to CARSRRVNYGYTF.

This clone was counted once. The chain carries TRBV27 and TRBJ2-7, with D possibly being TRBD2 (6 bases). V shed 5 bases and J shed 0 bases, with 11 bases lying between them. CDR1 and CDR2 (germline): MNHEY, SMNVEV (reference sequence). CDR3 length: 14 amino acids. CDR3 region: CASSPSGYSYEQYF. The CDR3 region has the DNA TGTGCCAGCAGTCCGAGCGGGTACTCCTACGAGCAGTACTTC.

The chain uses TRBV14 and TRBJ2-1; D ambiguous. The CDR3 is made up of 13 amino acids. V lost 2 bases and J 6 bases, leaving 8 bases between the germline ends. CDR1 and CDR2 (germline): SGHDN, FVKESK. The chain's CDR3 is CASSQRLGNEQFF. The CDR3 DNA reads as TGTGCCAGCAGCCAACGGCTAGGCAATGAGCAGTTCTTC.

V gene TRBV7-9 combines with J gene TRBJ2-5, with TRBD2 matching 11 bases. The V and J ends lost 0 bases and 4 bases, in that order; junction bases with no gene match: 4. The CDR3 runs 16 residues. CDR1 and CDR2 (germline): SEHNR, FQNEAQ (reference sequence). The CDR3 nucleotides are TGTGCCAGCAGCTTAGCCAGAACTAGCGGGGGAGAGACCCAGTACTTC. Translated: CASSLARTSGGETQYF.

This clone was counted a few times. The chain recombines TRBV13 with TRBJ1-2; D is undetermined. The CDR3 runs to 12 residues. With 0 bases removed from V and 7 bases from J, the gap between germline ends came to 6 bases. Germline V gene sequence: CDR1 PRHDT, CDR2 FYEKMQ (reference sequence). CDR3 nucleotide sequence: TGTGCCAGCAGCTTAGGAGCTTTTGGCTACACCTTC. Protein sequence: CASSLGAFGYTF.

This chain connects TRBV5-1 to TRBJ2-1; 8 nucleotides line up with TRBD2. CDR1 SGHRS and CDR2 YFSETQ come from the germline V gene. Trimming removed 0 bases from V and 6 bases from J; junction bases left unmatched: 5. This CDR3 has 15 residues. CDR3 region: CASSLVAAGGNEQFF. The CDR3 nucleotides read TGCGCCAGCAGCTTGGTTGCGGCGGGAGGCAATGAGCAGTTCTTC.

The chain is built from TRBV7-3 and TRBJ2-1; no clear D. Trimming removed 4 bases at V and 0 bases at J, with 10 bases between. CDR3 size: 15 residues. Germline lookup yields CDR1 SGHTA and CDR2 FQGTGA. CDR3 loop: CASSSTASSYNEQFF. For the CDR3, the DNA is TGTGCCAGCAGCTCGACTGCGAGCTCCTACAATGAGCAGTTCTTC. Full variable domain (rest looked up from reference TRBV7-3 and TRBJ2-1): GAGVSQTPSNKVTEKGKYVELRCDPISGHTALYWYRQSLGQGPEFLIYFQGTGAADDSGLPNDRFFAVRPEGSVSTLKIQRTERGDSAVYLCASSSTASSYNEQFFGPGTRLTVL.

The J gene is TRBJ1-1, the V gene TRBV6-5, with a possible D match to TRBD1 (5 bases). This CDR3 region has 16 residues. Germline V gene data show CDR1 as MNHEY and CDR2 as SVGAGI. Trimming cost V 0 bases and J 4 bases, with 15 bases left between them. The CDR3 nucleotides read TGTGCCAGCAGTTACTCCGGGGAGGGGTCTGGCACTGAAGCTTTCTTT. It yields the protein CASSYSGEGSGTEAFF.

In its sample, this clone was seen once. The V call is TRBV19, the J call TRBJ1-2, with D possibly matching TRBD1 (5 bases). V was clipped by 9 bases and J by 8 bases, with 16 bases between them. This CDR3 is 12 amino acids long. Germline V gene lookup returns CDR1 LNHDA and CDR2 SQIVND (reference sequence). Here the CDR3 reads CASRAPLRGYTF. DNA for the CDR3: TGTGCCAGCAGGGCCCCTTTGAGGGGCTACACCTTC.

V usage is TRBV2 and J usage is TRBJ2-3, with 7 bases lining up with TRBD2. V dropped 8 bases and J dropped 2; count of bases not matched to a gene: 7. The CDR3 is made up of 14 amino acids. CDR1 SNHLY and CDR2 FYNNEI come from the germline V gene. The CDR3: CASGGGTLTDTQYF. In DNA form, the CDR3 reads TGTGCCAGCGGGGGAGGGACTCTCACAGATACGCAGTATTTT.

This clone occurred once. The chain employs TRBV11-2 and TRBJ2-5; 11 positions agree with TRBD2. CDR1 and CDR2 (germline): SGHAT, FQNNGV. This CDR3 comprises 14 residues. With V trimmed by 0 bases and J by 9 bases, 3 bases remained unmatched. In DNA, the CDR3 is TGTGCCAGCAGCTTAGACTTAGCGGGGGGGGCCCAGTACTTC. It specifies CASSLDLAGGAQYF.

The rearrangement joins TRBV4-3 to TRBJ1-2, with a possible D match to TRBD1 (6 bases). The V gene lost 4 bases and the J gene lost 8 bases, with 14 bases spanning the gap. The CDR3 extends over 13 amino acids. Germline V gene sequence: CDR1 LGHNA, CDR2 YSLEER. The CDR3 is CASSRERGGGYTF. DNA for the CDR3: TGCGCCAGCAGCCGGGAGAGGGGGGGCGGCTACACCTTC.

CDR3 nucleotide sequence: TGTGCCAGCAGCTTCGACAGAGGCGGCGAGCAGTACTTC. The encoded protein is CASSFDRGGEQYF. This chain uses TRBV11-3 with TRBJ2-7, with a tentative D call TRBD1 (5 bases). V gave up 3 bases and J gave up 6 bases, with 12 bases separating them. Germline CDR1 is SGHNT and CDR2 is YENEEA. There are 13 residues in the CDR3.

The chain recombines TRBV9 with TRBJ2-7; a weak D match, TRBD1 (6 bases). The CDR3 is made up of 15 amino acids. Per germline, CDR1 SGDLS and CDR2 YYNGEE. Trimming left V 0 bases short and J 3 bases short, with 13 bases between. The CDR3, as DNA: TGTGCCAGCAGCGTAGACAGGGTCTTATACTACGAGCAGTACTTC. Its protein product is CASSVDRVLYYEQYF.

The CDR3 sequence: CASSRDRSNTEAFF. DNA of the CDR3: TGTGCCAGCAGCCGGGACAGATCGAACACTGAAGCTTTCTTT. The V gene is TRBV6-5, the J gene TRBJ1-1; 7 nucleotides line up with TRBD1. The CDR3 has 14 amino acids. Per germline, CDR1 MNHEY and CDR2 SVGAGI. The junction had 5 bases not matched to a gene; V was cut back by 6 bases and J by 1 base.

The chain has TRBV7-9 and TRBJ2-1, with 9 positions matching TRBD2. J was trimmed by 5 bases and V by 2 bases; bases with no gene match: 10. This CDR3 comprises 17 residues. CDR1 is SEHNR, CDR2 FQNEAQ, per germline (reference sequence). CDR3 sequence: CASSLPLGGRVNNEQFF. The CDR3 coding sequence is TGTGCCAGCAGCTTACCCCTAGGCGGGAGGGTCAACAATGAGCAGTTCTTC.

The CDR3 region has the DNA TGTGCCAGCAGCGTAGCGGGGACTAGCGGTTCCTACGAGCAGTACTTC. It codes for CASSVAGTSGSYEQYF. The J gene is TRBJ2-7, the V gene TRBV9, with TRBD2 identical over 11 bases. Germline CDR1 and CDR2: SGDLS and YYNGEE. Unmatched junction bases numbered 3, after V lost 0 bases and J lost 1 base. This CDR3 has 16 residues.

The J gene is TRBJ1-4, the V gene TRBV5-1; D is undetermined. CDR1 is SGHRS, CDR2 YFSETQ, per germline. CDR3 size: 14 residues. V dropped 0 bases and J dropped 7 bases, with 10 bases sitting between them. CDR3 DNA sequence: TGCGCCAGCAGCTTGGGGAGTGGGAGTGAAAAACTGTTTTTT. This translates into CASSLGSGSEKLFF.

CDR3 region: CASSKVISGGNQPQHF. The CDR3 bases are TGTGCCAGTAGCAAAGTTATCTCGGGAGGCAATCAGCCCCAGCATTTT. V and J are TRBV19 and TRBJ1-5, with D uncertain. This CDR3 spans 16 amino acids. Germline V gene data show CDR1 as LNHDA and CDR2 as SQIVND (reference sequence). V was trimmed by 6 bases and J by 2 bases, leaving 17 bases between them.